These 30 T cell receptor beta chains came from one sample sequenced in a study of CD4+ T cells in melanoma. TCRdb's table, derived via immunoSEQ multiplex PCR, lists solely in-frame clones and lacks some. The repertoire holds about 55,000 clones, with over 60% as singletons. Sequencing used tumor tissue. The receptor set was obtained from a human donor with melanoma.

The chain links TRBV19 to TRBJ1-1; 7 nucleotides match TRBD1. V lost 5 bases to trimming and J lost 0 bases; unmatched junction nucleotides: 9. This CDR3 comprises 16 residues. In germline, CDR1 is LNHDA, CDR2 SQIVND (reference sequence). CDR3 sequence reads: CASSQRTGLMNTEAFF. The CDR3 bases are TGTGCCAGTAGTCAACGGACAGGACTCATGAACACTGAAGCTTTCTTT.

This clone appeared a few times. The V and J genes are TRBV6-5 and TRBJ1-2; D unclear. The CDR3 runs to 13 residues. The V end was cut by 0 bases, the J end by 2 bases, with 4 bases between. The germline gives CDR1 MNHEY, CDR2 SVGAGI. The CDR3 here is CASSYSTNYGYTF. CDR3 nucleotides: TGTGCCAGCAGTTACTCCACAAACTATGGCTACACCTTC.

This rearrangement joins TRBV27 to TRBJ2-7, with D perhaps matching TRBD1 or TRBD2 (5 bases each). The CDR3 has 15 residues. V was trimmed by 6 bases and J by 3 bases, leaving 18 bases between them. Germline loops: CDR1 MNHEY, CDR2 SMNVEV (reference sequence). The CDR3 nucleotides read TGTGCCAGCAGACCGATAGGGGACCGTTTCTACGAGCAGTACTTC. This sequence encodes CASRPIGDRFYEQYF.

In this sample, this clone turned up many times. The CDR3 DNA reads TGTGCCAGTAGTAAAGTATGGGGAACTAATGAAAAACTGTTTTTT. This sequence encodes CASSKVWGTNEKLFF. The rearrangement uses TRBV19 and TRBJ1-4; D is unclear. Trimming stripped 4 bases from V and 1 base from J, with 10 bases between. Germline V gene lookup returns CDR1 LNHDA and CDR2 SQIVND (reference sequence). The CDR3 extends over 15 amino acids.

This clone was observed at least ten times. DNA for the CDR3: TGTGCCAGCAGCTTAGGCCCTAGCGGGGGAGCCACAGATACGCAGTATTTT. As protein: CASSLGPSGGATDTQYF. The rearrangement joins TRBV13 to TRBJ2-3; TRBD2 agrees at 10 bases. CDR1 PRHDT and CDR2 FYEKMQ come from the germline V gene (reference sequence). The ends lost 0 bases at V and 2 bases at J; junction bases unmatched: 5. This CDR3 has 17 residues.

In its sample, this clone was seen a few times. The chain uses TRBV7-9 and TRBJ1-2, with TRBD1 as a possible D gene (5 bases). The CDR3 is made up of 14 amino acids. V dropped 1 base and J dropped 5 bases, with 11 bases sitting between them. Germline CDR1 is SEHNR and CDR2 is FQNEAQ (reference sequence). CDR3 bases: TGTGCCAGCAGCTTAGACAGGAAGCTATATGGCTACACCTTC. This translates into CASSLDRKLYGYTF.

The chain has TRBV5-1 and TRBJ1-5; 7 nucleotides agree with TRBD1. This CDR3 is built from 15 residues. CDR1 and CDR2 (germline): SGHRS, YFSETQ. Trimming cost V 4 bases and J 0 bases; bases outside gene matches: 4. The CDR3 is CASSLTGNSNQPQHF. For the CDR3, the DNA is TGCGCCAGCAGCCTGACAGGGAATAGCAATCAGCCCCAGCATTTT.

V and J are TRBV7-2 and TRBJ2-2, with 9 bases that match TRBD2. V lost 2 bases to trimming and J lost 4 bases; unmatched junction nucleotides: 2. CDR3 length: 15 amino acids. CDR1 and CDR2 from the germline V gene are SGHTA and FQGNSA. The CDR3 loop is CASSLSSGGTGELFF. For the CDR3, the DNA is TGTGCCAGCAGCTTAAGTAGCGGGGGCACCGGGGAGCTGTTTTTT.

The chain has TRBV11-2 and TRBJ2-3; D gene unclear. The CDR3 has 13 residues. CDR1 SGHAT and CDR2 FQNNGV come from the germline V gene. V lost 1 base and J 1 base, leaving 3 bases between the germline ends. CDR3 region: CASSLAGTDTQYF. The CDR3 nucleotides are TGTGCCAGCAGCTTAGCAGGCACAGATACGCAGTATTTT.

Here the CDR3 DNA reads TGTGCCAGCAGACCGGGACTAGCCGGCGGGGAGCTGTTTTTT. Amino acids: CASRPGLAGGELFF. This chain links TRBV6-5 with TRBJ2-2; 9 bases match TRBD2. Germline V gene data show CDR1 as MNHEY and CDR2 as SVGAGI. The trim removed 6 bases at V and 7 bases at J, leaving 6 bases unmatched. This CDR3 region has 14 residues.

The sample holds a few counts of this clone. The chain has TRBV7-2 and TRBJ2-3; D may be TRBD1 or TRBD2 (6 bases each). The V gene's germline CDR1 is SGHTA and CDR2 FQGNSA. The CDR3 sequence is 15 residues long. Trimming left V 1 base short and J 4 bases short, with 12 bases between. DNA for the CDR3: TGTGCCAGCAGCTTAGTAGGGGGAGGTGCAGATACGCAGTATTTT. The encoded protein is CASSLVGGGADTQYF.

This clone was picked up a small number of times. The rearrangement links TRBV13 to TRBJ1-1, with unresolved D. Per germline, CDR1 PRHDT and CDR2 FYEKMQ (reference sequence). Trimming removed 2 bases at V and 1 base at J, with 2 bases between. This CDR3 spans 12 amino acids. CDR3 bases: TGTGCCAGCAGCTTAACGAACACTGAAGCTTTCTTT. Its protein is CASSLTNTEAFF. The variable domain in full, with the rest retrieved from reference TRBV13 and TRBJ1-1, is AAGVIQSPRHLIKEKRETATLKCYPIPRHDTVYWYQQGPGQDPQFLISFYEKMQSDKGSIPDRFSAQQFSDYHSELNMSSLELGDSALYFCASSLTNTEAFFGQGTRLTVV.

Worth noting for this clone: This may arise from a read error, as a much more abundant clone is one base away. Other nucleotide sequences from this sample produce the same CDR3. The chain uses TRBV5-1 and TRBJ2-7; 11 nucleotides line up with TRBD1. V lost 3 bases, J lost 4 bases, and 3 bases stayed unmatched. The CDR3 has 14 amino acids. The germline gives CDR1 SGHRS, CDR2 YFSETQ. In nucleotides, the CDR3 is TGCGCCAGCAGCTATGGGACAGGGGGTTACGAGCAGTACTTC. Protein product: CASSYGTGGYEQYF.

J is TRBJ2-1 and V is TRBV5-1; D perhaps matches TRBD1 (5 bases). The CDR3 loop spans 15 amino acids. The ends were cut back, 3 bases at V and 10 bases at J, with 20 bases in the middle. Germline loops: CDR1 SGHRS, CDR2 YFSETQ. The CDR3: CASSWQGSSSPEQFF. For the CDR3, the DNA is TGCGCCAGCAGCTGGCAGGGCTCCTCTTCGCCGGAGCAGTTCTTC.

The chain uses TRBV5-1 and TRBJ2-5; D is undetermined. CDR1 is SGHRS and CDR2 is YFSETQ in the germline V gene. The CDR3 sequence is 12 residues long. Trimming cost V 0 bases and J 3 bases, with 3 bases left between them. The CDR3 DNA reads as TGCGCCAGCAGCTTGGTCGAAGAGACCCAGTACTTC. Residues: CASSLVEETQYF.

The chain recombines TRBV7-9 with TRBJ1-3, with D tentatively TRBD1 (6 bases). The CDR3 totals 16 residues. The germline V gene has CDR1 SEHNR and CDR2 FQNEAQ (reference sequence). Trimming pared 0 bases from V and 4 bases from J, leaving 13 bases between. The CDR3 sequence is CASSLAAYDRGNTIYF. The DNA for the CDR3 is TGTGCCAGCAGCTTAGCCGCTTACGACAGGGGAAACACCATATATTTT.

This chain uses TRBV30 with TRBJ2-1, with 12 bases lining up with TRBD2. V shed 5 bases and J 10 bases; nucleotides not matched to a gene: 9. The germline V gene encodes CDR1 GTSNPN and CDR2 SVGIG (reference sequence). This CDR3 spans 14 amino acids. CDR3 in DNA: TGTGCCTGGGACCTACTAGCGGGGGGTGGAGAGCAGTTCTTC. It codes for CAWDLLAGGGEQFF.

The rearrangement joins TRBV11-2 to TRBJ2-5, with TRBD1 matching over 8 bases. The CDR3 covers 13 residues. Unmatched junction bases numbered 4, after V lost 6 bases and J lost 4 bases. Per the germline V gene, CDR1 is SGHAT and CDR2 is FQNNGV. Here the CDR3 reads CASSGQGGETQYF. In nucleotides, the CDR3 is TGTGCCAGCAGTGGACAGGGTGGAGAGACCCAGTACTTC.

This chain's CDR3 is CASSFTGGHTEAFF. CDR3 nucleotide sequence: TGTGCCAGCAGCTTCACAGGGGGCCACACTGAAGCTTTCTTT. J is TRBJ1-1 and V is TRBV11-3; 9 bases agree with TRBD1. The CDR3 has 14 residues. Per the germline V gene, CDR1 is SGHNT and CDR2 is YENEEA. Germline trimming cut 3 bases from V and 3 bases from J; bases unmatched to any gene: 2.

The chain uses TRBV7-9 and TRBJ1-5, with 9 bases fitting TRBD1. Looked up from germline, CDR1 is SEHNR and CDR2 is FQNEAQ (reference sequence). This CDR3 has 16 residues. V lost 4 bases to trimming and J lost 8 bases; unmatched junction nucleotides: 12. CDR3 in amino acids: CASSSYGTGKIEPQHF. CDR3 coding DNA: TGTGCCAGCAGCTCATATGGGACAGGGAAGATAGAGCCCCAGCATTTT.

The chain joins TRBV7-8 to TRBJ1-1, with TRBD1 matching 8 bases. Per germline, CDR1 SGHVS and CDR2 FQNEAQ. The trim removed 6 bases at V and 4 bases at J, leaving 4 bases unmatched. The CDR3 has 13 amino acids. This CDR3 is CASSRTGGTEAFF. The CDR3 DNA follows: TGTGCCAGCAGTCGAACAGGGGGCACTGAAGCTTTCTTT.

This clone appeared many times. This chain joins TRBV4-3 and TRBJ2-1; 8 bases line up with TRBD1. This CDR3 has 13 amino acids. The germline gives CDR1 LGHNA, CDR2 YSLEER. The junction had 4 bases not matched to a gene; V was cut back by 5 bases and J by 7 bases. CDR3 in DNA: TGCGCCAGCAGCTCGACAGGGGTTAATGAGCAGTTCTTC. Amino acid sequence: CASSSTGVNEQFF.

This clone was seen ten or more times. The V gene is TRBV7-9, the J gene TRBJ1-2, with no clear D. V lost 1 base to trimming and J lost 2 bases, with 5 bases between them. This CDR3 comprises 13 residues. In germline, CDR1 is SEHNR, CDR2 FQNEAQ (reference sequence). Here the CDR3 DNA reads TGTGCCAGCAGCTTAGGCTTAAACTATGGCTACACCTTC. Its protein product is CASSLGLNYGYTF.

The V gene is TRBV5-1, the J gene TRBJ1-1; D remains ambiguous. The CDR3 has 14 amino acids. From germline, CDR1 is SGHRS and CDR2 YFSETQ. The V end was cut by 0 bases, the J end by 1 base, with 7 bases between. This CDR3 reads CASSLGRQNTEAFF. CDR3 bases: TGCGCCAGCAGCTTGGGAAGGCAGAACACTGAAGCTTTCTTT.

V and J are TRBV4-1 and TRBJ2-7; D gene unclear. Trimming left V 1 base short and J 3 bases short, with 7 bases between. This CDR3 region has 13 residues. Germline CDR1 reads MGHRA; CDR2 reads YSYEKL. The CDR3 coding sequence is TGCGCCAGCAGCCAAGGGGCCCACTACGAGCAGTACTTC. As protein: CASSQGAHYEQYF.

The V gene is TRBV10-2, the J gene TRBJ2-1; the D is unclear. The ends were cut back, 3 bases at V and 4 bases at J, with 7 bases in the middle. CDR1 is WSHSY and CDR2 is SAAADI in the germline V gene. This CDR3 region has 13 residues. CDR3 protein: CASSDPGYNEQFF. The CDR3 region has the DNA TGCGCCAGCAGTGATCCCGGATACAATGAGCAGTTCTTC.

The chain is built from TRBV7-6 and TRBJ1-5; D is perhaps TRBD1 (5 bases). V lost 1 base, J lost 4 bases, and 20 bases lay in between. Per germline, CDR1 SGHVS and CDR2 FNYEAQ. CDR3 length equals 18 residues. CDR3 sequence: CASSLVPRDLLFNQPQHF. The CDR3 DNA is TGTGCCAGCAGCTTAGTTCCCCGGGACCTCCTATTTAATCAGCCCCAGCATTTT. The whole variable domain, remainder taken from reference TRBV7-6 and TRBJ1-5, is GAGVSQSPRYKVTKRGQDVALRCDPISGHVSLYWYRQALGQGPEFLTYFNYEAQQDKSGLPNDRFSAERPEGSISTLTIQRTEQRDSAMYRCASSLVPRDLLFNQPQHFGDGTRLSIL.

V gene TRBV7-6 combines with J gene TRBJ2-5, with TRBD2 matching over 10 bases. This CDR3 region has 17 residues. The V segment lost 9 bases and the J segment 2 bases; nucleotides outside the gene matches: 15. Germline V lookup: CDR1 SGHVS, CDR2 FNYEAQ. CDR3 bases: TGTGCCAGTAAAGAAGCGGGGGGGCCCCTAGTTCAAGAGACCCAGTACTTC. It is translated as CASKEAGGPLVQETQYF.

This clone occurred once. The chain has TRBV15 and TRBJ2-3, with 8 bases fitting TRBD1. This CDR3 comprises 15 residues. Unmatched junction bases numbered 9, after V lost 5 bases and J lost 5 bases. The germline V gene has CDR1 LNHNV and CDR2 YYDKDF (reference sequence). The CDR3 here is CATSRTGRGGDTQYF. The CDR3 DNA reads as TGTGCCACCAGCCGGACAGGGCGAGGGGGAGATACGCAGTATTTT.

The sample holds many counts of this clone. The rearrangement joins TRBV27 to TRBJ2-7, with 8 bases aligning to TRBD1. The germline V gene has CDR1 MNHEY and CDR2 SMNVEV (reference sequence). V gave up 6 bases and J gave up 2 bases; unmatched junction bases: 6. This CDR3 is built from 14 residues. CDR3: CASRETGVTYEQYF. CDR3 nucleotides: TGTGCCAGCAGAGAGACAGGGGTAACCTACGAGCAGTACTTC.